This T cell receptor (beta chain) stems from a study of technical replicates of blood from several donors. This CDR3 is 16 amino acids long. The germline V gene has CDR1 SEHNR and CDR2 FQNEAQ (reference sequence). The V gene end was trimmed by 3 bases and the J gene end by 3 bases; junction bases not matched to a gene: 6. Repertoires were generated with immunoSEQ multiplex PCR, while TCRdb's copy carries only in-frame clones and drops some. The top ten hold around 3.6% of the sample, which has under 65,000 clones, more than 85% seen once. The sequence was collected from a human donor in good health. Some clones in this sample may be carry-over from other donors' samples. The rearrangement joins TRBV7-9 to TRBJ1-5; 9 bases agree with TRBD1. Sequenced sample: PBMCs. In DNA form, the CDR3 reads TGTGCCAGCAGCTTCGTGGGACAGGGCAACAATCAGCCCCAGCATTTT. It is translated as CASSFVGQGNNQPQHF.